What follows are 27 T cell receptor beta chains derived from one specimen sequenced in a study of beta chain features in type 1 diabetes. Expressed TCRB transcripts were sequenced, since all the RNA that had been isolated was reverse transcribed. The repertoire was sequenced with immunoSEQ multiplex PCR; TCRdb's copy has only in-frame clones and lacks some. Of about 620,000 clones in the sample, about a sixth are singletons; the top ten hold around 0.1%. What was sequenced was naive CD4+ T cells from blood. The receptors shown here come from a young man in good health.

This clone was seen a single time. The chain joins TRBV6-5 to TRBJ2-3; weak D call: TRBD1 (5 bases). This CDR3 is built from 14 residues. V lost 7 bases, J lost 2 bases, and 13 bases lay in between. From germline, CDR1 is MNHEY and CDR2 SVGAGI. CDR3 amino acids: CASIESRATDTQYF. CDR3 DNA sequence: TGTGCCAGCATCGAGAGCAGGGCCACAGATACGCAGTATTTT.

This chain joins TRBV7-3 and TRBJ2-2; TRBD2 aligns across 10 bases. The V and J ends lost 3 bases and 5 bases, in that order; junction bases with no gene match: 3. This CDR3 is built from 15 residues. From germline, CDR1 is SGHTA and CDR2 FQGTGA. The CDR3 nucleotides read TGTGCCAGCAGCTTGGGACTAGCGTTGACCGGGGAGCTGTTTTTT. Protein product: CASSLGLALTGELFF.

This clone was detected a few times. One end of the junction varies from germline; a read error may be responsible. This chain joins TRBV7-2 and TRBJ2-7, with 14 bases lining up with TRBD2. This CDR3 is built from 14 residues. From germline, CDR1 is SGHTA and CDR2 FQGNSA. The CDR3 region has the DNA TGTGCCAGCAGCTTGCAGGGGACTAGCGGGAGACCCCACTTC. Its protein is CASSLQGTSGRPHF.

About this clone itself: Other DNA sequences in this specimen translate into the identical CDR3. V usage is TRBV6-5 and J usage is TRBJ2-7; 8 bases fit TRBD2. CDR1 MNHEY and CDR2 SVGAGI come from the germline V gene. CDR3 length: 15 amino acids. Trimming removed 0 bases from V and 2 bases from J; junction bases left unmatched: 3. The CDR3 nucleotides are TGTGCCAGCAGTTACTCGAAGCGGGGGACCTACGAGCAGTACTTC. Protein sequence: CASSYSKRGTYEQYF.

The chain carries TRBV7-2 and TRBJ2-5; no reliable D call. Trimming removed 1 base from V and 4 bases from J, with 10 bases in between. Germline V CDR1 and CDR2: SGHTA, FQGNSA. CDR3 length: 14 residues. The CDR3 nucleotides read TGTGCCAGCAGCTTAGTAAGGGTGGTAGAGACCCAGTACTTC. Amino acid sequence: CASSLVRVVETQYF.

The chain employs TRBV28 and TRBJ2-7; D call uncertain. V was trimmed by 4 bases and J by 4 bases, leaving 8 bases between them. The CDR3 runs to 12 residues. CDR1 is MDHEN, CDR2 SYDVKM, per germline. CDR3 sequence: CASSYGSYEQYF. In DNA, the CDR3 is TGTGCCAGCAGTTACGGGTCTTACGAGCAGTACTTC.

The chain uses TRBV28 and TRBJ1-2; D gene uncertain. CDR1 MDHEN and CDR2 SYDVKM come from the germline V gene. The V end was cut by 6 bases, the J end by 5 bases, with 22 bases between. CDR3 length equals 16 residues. The CDR3 loop reads CASRTRVAFLSYGYTF. DNA for the CDR3: TGTGCCAGCAGGACCCGTGTGGCCTTCCTTTCTTATGGCTACACCTTC.

As concerns this clone: At one end the junction does not follow the germline gene, possibly because of a read error. The chain carries TRBV5-6 and TRBJ1-5; weak D call: TRBD1 (6 bases). The CDR3 consists of 15 residues. Germline CDR1 and CDR2: SGHDT and YYEEEE. As DNA, the CDR3 is TGTGCCTGCAGCTTGGAGGGGACACAAAATCAGCCCCAGCATTTT. Residues: CACSLEGTQNQPQHF.

This clone has ten or more counts. The gene calls are TRBV7-9 and TRBJ2-1, with D unclear. Trimming left V 3 bases short and J 6 bases short, with 9 bases between. The germline gives CDR1 SEHNR, CDR2 FQNEAQ (reference sequence). The CDR3 spans 13 residues. CDR3 sequence reads: CASSFRVANEQFF. DNA for the CDR3: TGTGCCAGCAGCTTCCGAGTGGCCAATGAGCAGTTCTTC. Full variable domain (missing parts from reference TRBV7-9 and TRBJ2-1): DTGVSQNPRHKITKRGQNVTFRCDPISEHNRLYWYRQTLGQGPEFLTYFQNEAQLEKSRLLSDRFSAERPKGSFSTLEIQRTEQGDSAMYLCASSFRVANEQFFGPGTRLTVL.

V gene TRBV9 combines with J gene TRBJ2-5; TRBD2 agrees at 8 bases. Germline CDR1 is SGDLS and CDR2 is YYNGEE. The CDR3 is 15 amino acids. After removal of 3 bases from V and 0 bases from J, the junction contained 4 bases not matched to a gene. CDR3 amino acids: CASSGSGTYQETQYF. For the CDR3, the DNA is TGTGCCAGCAGCGGTAGCGGGACATACCAAGAGACCCAGTACTTC.

This sequence joins TRBV2 and TRBJ1-1, with D perhaps TRBD1 (6 bases). The CDR3 has 15 residues. Germline loops: CDR1 SNHLY, CDR2 FYNNEI. With 7 bases removed from V and 2 bases from J, the gap between germline ends came to 17 bases. Written as DNA, the CDR3 is TGTGCCAGCACTGGCCAGGGGACATTAAACACTGAAGCTTTCTTT. This encodes CASTGQGTLNTEAFF.

This chain uses TRBV7-2 with TRBJ2-6, with D perhaps TRBD2 (6 bases). This CDR3 has 18 amino acids. Looked up from germline, CDR1 is SGHTA and CDR2 is FQGNSA. V gave up 5 bases and J gave up 1 base, with 18 bases separating them. This chain's CDR3 is CASSQRRDQGSGANVLTF. For the CDR3, the DNA is TGTGCCAGCAGCCAGAGGAGGGATCAAGGGTCTGGGGCCAACGTCCTGACTTTC. Combining the CDR3 with reference TRBV7-2 and TRBJ2-6 gives the whole variable domain GAGVSQSPSNKVTEKGKDVELRCDPISGHTALYWYRQSLGQGLEFLIYFQGNSAPDKSGLPSDRFSAERTGGSVSTLTIQRTQQEDSAVYLCASSQRRDQGSGANVLTFGAGSRLTVL.

This clone came up a few times. This chain joins TRBV2 and TRBJ2-1; D is uncertain. V lost 6 bases, J lost 10 bases, and 13 bases lay in between. The germline gives CDR1 SNHLY, CDR2 FYNNEI. The CDR3 length is 12 residues. The CDR3 nucleotides are TGTGCCAGCAGGAAAGGTACTCACGAGCAGTTCTTC. Translated, it gives CASRKGTHEQFF. Complete variable domain (other parts from reference TRBV2 and TRBJ2-1): EPEVTQTPSHQVTQMGQEVILRCVPISNHLYFYWYRQILGQKVEFLVSFYNNEISEKSEIFDDQFSVERPDGSNFTLKIRSTKLEDSAMYFCASRKGTHEQFFGPGTRLTVL.

The chain uses TRBV18 and TRBJ1-4; no reliable D call. V was shortened by 3 bases and J by 8 bases, with 16 bases between the two germline ends. The germline V gene encodes CDR1 KGHSH and CDR2 LQKENI. The CDR3 loop spans 15 amino acids. CDR3 protein: CASSPDGELREKLFF. CDR3 nucleotide sequence: TGTGCCAGCTCACCGGACGGGGAACTGCGCGAAAAACTGTTTTTT.

A few counts support this clone. The same CDR3 can be traced to other DNA sequences in this sample. The CDR3 protein is CSAGGGTEAFF. The CDR3 DNA sequence: TGCAGCGCGGGAGGAGGCACTGAAGCTTTCTTT. This rearrangement joins TRBV29-1 to TRBJ1-1; D remains unclear. V was shortened by 7 bases and J by 4 bases, with 10 bases between the two germline ends. This CDR3 contains 11 residues. Germline CDR1 reads SQVTM; CDR2 reads ANQGSEA.

The chain couples TRBV7-9 to TRBJ1-1; D is unresolved. The ends were cut back, 5 bases at V and 2 bases at J, with 12 bases in the middle. The CDR3 is 14 residues long. Germline CDR1 reads SEHNR; CDR2 reads FQNEAQ (reference sequence). CDR3 region: CASSPSRDNTEAFF. CDR3 bases: TGTGCCAGCAGCCCCTCCCGAGATAACACTGAAGCTTTCTTT.

This clone was seen more than once but under ten times. V gene TRBV5-1 combines with J gene TRBJ1-5; 9 bases fit TRBD1. The germline gives CDR1 SGHRS, CDR2 YFSETQ. This CDR3 has 14 residues. With 4 bases clipped from V and 5 bases from J, the junction kept 4 bases outside the gene matches. In DNA form, the CDR3 reads TGCGCCAGCAGCCCGGACAGGGGCGATCAGCCCCAGCATTTT. As protein: CASSPDRGDQPQHF.

This clone turned up a few times. The chain carries TRBV6-5 and TRBJ1-2; D is perhaps TRBD1 (5 bases). Germline CDR1 is MNHEY and CDR2 is SVGAGI. CDR3 length: 13 amino acids. The V and J ends lost 5 bases and 7 bases respectively, with 14 bases between them. The CDR3 nucleotides are TGTGCCAGCAGTGAAGGGCAGGGAGTTGGCTACACCTTC. Its translation is CASSEGQGVGYTF.

The J gene is TRBJ2-5, the V gene TRBV7-2; D uncertain. Germline CDR1 is SGHTA and CDR2 is FQGNSA. There are 14 residues in the CDR3. Trimming removed 5 bases from V and 12 bases from J, with 22 bases in between. The CDR3 sequence is CASSPGVDNPLKYF. The DNA for the CDR3 is TGTGCCAGCAGCCCTGGTGTGGATAACCCACTCAAGTACTTC.

Comment on this clone: The same CDR3 arises from other DNA sequences in this sample as well. CDR3 region: CASSYDRGSYNEQFF. CDR3 nucleotides: TGTGCCAGCAGCTACGACAGAGGCTCCTACAATGAGCAGTTCTTC. This chain links TRBV7-2 with TRBJ2-1; the D gene is possibly TRBD1 (5 bases). Deletions cut 4 bases from V and 0 bases from J, with 10 bases between. Germline V lookup: CDR1 SGHTA, CDR2 FQGNSA. The CDR3 runs 15 residues.

This chain connects TRBV29-1 to TRBJ2-7; 7 nucleotides line up with TRBD1. This CDR3 has 15 amino acids. Germline V lookup: CDR1 SQVTM, CDR2 ANQGSEA. The V gene end was trimmed by 4 bases and the J gene end by 4 bases; junction bases not matched to a gene: 13. The CDR3 here is CSVGGDRGVLYEQYF. CDR3 DNA sequence: TGCAGCGTTGGAGGGGACAGAGGGGTCTTGTACGAGCAGTACTTC.

This clone was counted only a few times. The rearrangement joins TRBV5-1 to TRBJ1-1; 9 nucleotides match TRBD1. This CDR3 has 13 residues. J was trimmed by 7 bases and V by 5 bases; bases with no gene match: 6. Germline CDR1 is SGHRS and CDR2 is YFSETQ. CDR3 amino acids: CASRGQGTNEAFF. CDR3 nucleotide sequence: TGCGCCAGCAGGGGACAGGGTACAAATGAAGCTTTCTTT.

This clone was counted only a few times. The rearrangement links TRBV5-4 to TRBJ2-1; 13 bases match TRBD2. The CDR3 consists of 19 residues. Germline V CDR1 and CDR2: SGHNT, YYREEE (reference sequence). Germline trimming cut 2 bases from V and 0 bases from J; bases unmatched to any gene: 8. The CDR3 loop is CASSFARTSGRSSYNEQFF. The CDR3, as DNA: TGTGCCAGCAGCTTCGCCAGGACTAGCGGGAGATCCTCCTACAATGAGCAGTTCTTC.

The J gene is TRBJ2-1, the V gene TRBV12-1; the table calls TRBD2, which could not be checked here. TRBV12-1 is a listed pseudogene. There are 16 residues in the CDR3. CDR3 bases: TGTGCCAGCAGCGTGAGGGAGCGAAGCTCCTACAATGAGCAGTTCTTC. Translating gives CASSVRERSSYNEQFF.

The chain has TRBV30 and TRBJ1-2, with D possibly being TRBD1 (5 bases). The CDR3 loop spans 14 amino acids. Germline lookup yields CDR1 GTSNPN and CDR2 SVGIG (reference sequence). V lost 0 bases, J lost 3 bases, and 11 bases lay in between. CDR3 sequence (DNA): TGTGCCTGGAGTGTACGGGGGTTTGACTATGGCTACACCTTC. Residues: CAWSVRGFDYGYTF.

This clone was counted only a few times. This chain connects TRBV7-2 to TRBJ1-1; TRBD1 might be the D (5 bases). CDR3 length: 13 amino acids. Germline CDR1 and CDR2: SGHTA and FQGNSA. The ends were cut back, 5 bases at V and 6 bases at J, with 13 bases in the middle. The CDR3 loop reads CASSTWGGPEAFF. In DNA form, the CDR3 reads TGTGCCAGCAGCACCTGGGGGGGTCCTGAAGCTTTCTTT.

Note on this clone: As the CDR3 is not closed by the conserved phenylalanine or tryptophan, this likely results from a read error. The V gene is TRBV7-9, the J gene TRBJ1-6; D is uncertain. The CDR3 has 14 residues. Trimming cost V 1 base and J 9 bases, with 10 bases left between them. Germline CDR1 reads SEHNR; CDR2 reads FQNEAQ (reference sequence). Here the CDR3 reads CASSLGLIGSPLHL. Written as DNA, the CDR3 is TGTGCCAGCAGCTTAGGTTTGATTGGTTCACCCCTCCACCTT.